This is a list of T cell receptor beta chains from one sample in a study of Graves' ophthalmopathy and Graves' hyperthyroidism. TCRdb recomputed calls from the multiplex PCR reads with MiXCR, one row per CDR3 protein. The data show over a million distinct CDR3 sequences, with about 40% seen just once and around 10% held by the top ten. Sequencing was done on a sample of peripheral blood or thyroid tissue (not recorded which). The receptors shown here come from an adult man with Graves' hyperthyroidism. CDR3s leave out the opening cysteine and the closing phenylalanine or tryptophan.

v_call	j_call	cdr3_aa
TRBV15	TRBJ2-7	ATSRDWHEQC
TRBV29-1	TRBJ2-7	SVERWETGVQSYEQY
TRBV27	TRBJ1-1	ASSLAFGSEAF
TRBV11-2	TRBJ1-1	ASSFPHADEAF
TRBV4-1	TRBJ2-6	ASSQVIDSSGANVLT
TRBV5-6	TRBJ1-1	ASSSRVGPEAF
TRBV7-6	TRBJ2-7	ASSPQRGTYEQY
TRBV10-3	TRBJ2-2	ASSYIATGELF
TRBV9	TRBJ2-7	ASSVGPAGLSYEQY
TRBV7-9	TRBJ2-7	ASSLWDSLAASSYEQY
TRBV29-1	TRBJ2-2	SADPSRGRPGELF
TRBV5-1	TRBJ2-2	ASSISGPGLTGELF
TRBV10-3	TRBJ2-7	ARSGQGSYEQY
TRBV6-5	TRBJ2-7	ASSYRGAYEQY
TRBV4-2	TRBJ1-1	ASSQAGQGFEAF
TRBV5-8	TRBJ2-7	ASSPGGTGNFEQY